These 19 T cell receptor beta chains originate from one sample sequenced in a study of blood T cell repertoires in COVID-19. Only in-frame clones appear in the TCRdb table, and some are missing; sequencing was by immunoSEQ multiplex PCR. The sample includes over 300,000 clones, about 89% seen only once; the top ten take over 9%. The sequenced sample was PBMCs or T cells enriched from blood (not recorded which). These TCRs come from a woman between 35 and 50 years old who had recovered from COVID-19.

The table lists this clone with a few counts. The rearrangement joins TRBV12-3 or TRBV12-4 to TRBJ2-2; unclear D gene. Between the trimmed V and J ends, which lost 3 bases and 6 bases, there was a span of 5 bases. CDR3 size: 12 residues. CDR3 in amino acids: CASSFQAGELFF. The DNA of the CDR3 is TGTGCCAGCAGTTTCCAGGCCGGGGAGCTGTTTTTT.

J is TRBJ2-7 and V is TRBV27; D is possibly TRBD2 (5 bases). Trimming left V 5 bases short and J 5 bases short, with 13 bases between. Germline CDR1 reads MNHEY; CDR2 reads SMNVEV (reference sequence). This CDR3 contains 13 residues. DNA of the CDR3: TGTGCCAGCAGTGGTTCAGACGGGGACGAGCAGTACTTC. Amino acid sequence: CASSGSDGDEQYF.

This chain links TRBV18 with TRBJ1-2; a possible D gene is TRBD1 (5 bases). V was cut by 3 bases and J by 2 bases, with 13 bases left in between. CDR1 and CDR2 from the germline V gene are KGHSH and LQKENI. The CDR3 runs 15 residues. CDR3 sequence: CASSPSTGKNYGYTF. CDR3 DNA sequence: TGTGCCAGCTCACCTTCAACAGGAAAGAACTATGGCTACACCTTC.

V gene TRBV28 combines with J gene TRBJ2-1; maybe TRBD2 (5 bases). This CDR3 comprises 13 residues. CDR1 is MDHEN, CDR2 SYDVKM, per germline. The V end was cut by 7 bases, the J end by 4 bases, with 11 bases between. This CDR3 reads CASTPGVYNEQFF. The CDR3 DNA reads TGTGCCAGCACCCCCGGGGTGTACAATGAGCAGTTCTTC.

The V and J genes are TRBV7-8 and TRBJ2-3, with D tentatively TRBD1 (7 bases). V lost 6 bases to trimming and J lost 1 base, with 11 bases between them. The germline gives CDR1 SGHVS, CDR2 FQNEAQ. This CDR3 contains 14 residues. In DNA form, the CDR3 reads TGTGCCAGCAGTTCAGGGGGGCGCACAGATACGCAGTATTTT. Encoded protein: CASSSGGRTDTQYF. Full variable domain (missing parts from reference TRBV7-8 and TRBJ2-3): GAGVSQSPRYKVAKRGQDVALRCDPISGHVSLFWYQQALGQGPEFLTYFQNEAQLDKSGLPSDRFFAERPEGSVSTLKIQRTQQEDSAVYLCASSSGGRTDTQYFGPGTRLTVL.

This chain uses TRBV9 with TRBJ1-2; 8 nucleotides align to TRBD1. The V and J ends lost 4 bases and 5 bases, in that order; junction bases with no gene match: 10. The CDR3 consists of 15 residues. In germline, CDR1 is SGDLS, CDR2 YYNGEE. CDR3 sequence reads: CASSLNQGARYGYTF. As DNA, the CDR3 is TGTGCCAGCAGCTTAAACCAGGGGGCGCGGTATGGCTACACCTTC.

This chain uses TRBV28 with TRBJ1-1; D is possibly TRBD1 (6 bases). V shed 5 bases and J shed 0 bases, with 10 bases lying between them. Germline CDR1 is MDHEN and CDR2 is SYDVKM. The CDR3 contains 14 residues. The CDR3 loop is CASSPGHLNTEAFF. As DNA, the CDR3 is TGTGCCAGCAGTCCGGGACACCTGAACACTGAAGCTTTCTTT.

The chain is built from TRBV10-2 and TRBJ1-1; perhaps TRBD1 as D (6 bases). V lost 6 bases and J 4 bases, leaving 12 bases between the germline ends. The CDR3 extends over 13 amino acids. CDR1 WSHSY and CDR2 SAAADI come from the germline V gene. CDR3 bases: TGCGCCAGCAGCGACAGGAGGCGCACTGAAGCTTTCTTT. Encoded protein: CASSDRRRTEAFF.

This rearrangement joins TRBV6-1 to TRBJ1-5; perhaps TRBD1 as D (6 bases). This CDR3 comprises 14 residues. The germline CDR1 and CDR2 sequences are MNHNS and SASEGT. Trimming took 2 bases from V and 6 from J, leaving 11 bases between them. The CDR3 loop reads CASSEWGRGQPQHF. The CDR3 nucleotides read TGTGCCAGCAGTGAATGGGGGCGCGGTCAGCCCCAGCATTTT.

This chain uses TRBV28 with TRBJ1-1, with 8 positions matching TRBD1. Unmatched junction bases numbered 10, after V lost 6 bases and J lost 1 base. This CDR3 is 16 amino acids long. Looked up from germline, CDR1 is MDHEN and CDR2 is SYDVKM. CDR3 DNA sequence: TGTGCCAGCAGGAGGACAGGGAGCCACTCGAACACTGAAGCTTTCTTT. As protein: CASRRTGSHSNTEAFF.

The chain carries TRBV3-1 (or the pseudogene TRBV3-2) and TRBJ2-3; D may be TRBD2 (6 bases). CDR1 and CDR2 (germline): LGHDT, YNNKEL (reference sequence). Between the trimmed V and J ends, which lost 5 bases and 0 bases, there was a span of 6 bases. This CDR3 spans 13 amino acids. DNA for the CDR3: TGTGCCAGCAGCGGGACTAGCACAGATACGCAGTATTTT. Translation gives CASSGTSTDTQYF.

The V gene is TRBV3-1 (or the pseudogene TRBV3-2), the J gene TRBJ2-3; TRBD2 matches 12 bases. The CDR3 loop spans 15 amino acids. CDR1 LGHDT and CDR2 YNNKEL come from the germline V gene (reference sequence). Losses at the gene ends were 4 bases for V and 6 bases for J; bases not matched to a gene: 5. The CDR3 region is CASSPRLAGVDTQYF. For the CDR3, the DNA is TGTGCCAGCAGCCCCCGACTAGCGGGGGTGGATACGCAGTATTTT.

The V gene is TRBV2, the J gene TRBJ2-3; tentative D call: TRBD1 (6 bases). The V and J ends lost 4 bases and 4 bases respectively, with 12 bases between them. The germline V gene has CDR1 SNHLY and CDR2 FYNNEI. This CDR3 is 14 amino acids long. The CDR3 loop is CASSVQGPPDTQYF. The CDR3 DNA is TGTGCCAGCAGTGTCCAGGGGCCCCCAGATACGCAGTATTTT.

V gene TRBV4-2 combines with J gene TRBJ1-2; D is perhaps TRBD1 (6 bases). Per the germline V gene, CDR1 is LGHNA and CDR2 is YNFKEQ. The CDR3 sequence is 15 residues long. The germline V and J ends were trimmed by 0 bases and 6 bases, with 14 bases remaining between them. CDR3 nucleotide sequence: TGTGCCAGCAGCCAAGAATCCAATCCAGGGGATGGCTACACCTTC. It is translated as CASSQESNPGDGYTF.

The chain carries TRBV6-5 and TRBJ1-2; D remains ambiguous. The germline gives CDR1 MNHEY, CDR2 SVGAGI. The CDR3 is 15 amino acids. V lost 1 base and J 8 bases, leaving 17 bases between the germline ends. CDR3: CASSYFGVSSGGYTF. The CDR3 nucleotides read TGTGCCAGCAGTTACTTCGGGGTTTCGTCGGGCGGCTACACCTTC.

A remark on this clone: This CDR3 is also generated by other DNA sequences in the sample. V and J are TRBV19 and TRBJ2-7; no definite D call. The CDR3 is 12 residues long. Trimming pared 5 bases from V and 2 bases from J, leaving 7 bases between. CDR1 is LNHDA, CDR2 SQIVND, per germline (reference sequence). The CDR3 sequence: CASSPGTYEQYF. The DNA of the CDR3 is TGTGCCAGTAGTCCAGGTACCTACGAGCAGTACTTC.

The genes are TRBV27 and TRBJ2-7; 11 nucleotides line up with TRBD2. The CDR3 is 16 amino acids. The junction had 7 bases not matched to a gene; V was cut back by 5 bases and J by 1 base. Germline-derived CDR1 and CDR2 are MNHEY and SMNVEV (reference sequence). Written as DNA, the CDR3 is TGTGCCAGCAGTCCCTCACTAGCGGGGGTTTCCTACGAGCAGTACTTC. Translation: CASSPSLAGVSYEQYF.

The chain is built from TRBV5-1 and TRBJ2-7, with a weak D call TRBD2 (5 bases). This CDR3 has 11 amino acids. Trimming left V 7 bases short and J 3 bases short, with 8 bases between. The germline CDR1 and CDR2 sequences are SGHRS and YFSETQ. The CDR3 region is CASRGSYEQYF. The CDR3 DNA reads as TGCGCCAGCCGAGGGAGCTACGAGCAGTACTTC. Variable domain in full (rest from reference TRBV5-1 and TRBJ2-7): KAGVTQTPRYLIKTRGQQVTLSCSPISGHRSVSWYQQTPGQGLQFLFEYFSETQRNKGNFPGRFSGRQFSNSRSEMNVSTLELGDSALYLCASRGSYEQYFGPGTRLTVT.

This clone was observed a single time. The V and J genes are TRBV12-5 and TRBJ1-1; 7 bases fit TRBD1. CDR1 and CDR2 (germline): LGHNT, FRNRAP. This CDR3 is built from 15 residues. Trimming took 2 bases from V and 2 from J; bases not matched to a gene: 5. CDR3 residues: CASGLPRDRNTEAFF. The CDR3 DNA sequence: TGTGCTAGTGGTTTGCCTCGGGACAGAAACACTGAAGCTTTCTTT. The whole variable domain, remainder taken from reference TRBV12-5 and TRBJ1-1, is DARVTQTPRHKVTEMGQEVTMRCQPILGHNTVFWYRQTMMQGLELLAYFRNRAPLDDSGMPKDRFSAEMPDATLATLKIQPSEPRDSAVYFCASGLPRDRNTEAFFGQGTRLTVV.